This T cell receptor (beta chain) was captured in a study of CD8+ T cells in alopecia areata. About this clone itself: The antigen is unknown.

Germline V lookup: CDR1 MNHEY, CDR2 SVGAGI. The CDR3 consists of 12 residues. V lost 5 bases, J lost 3 bases, and 7 bases lay in between. General observations from the study: Researchers reported that TCR sharing among patients proved less clear than in mice, possibly HLA-linked. Among the cells sequenced in scalp samples are also the resident alphabeta T cells of normal skin.

Investigators isolated RNA and reverse transcribed it into cDNA to act as the sequencing template. Sequencing was performed with immunoSEQ multiplex PCR; in TCRdb, only in-frame clones are kept and a portion is missing. The data hold approximately 89,000 clones, with 35% to 45% observed a single time. The chain recombines TRBV6-5 with TRBJ1-2; D not resolved. Sequenced input: CD4+ T cells sorted from blood. This TCR was recovered from a human donor with alopecia areata. The CDR3: CASSPTDYGYTF. The CDR3 region has the DNA TGTGCCAGCAGTCCTACAGACTATGGCTACACCTTC.